These T cell receptor beta chains were read from a single sample in a study of regulatory T cells in long-lasting Graves disease. One entry per CDR3 protein, called by TCRdb with MiXCR from the multiplex PCR reads. The table records hundreds of thousands of distinct CDR3 sequences, approximately 12% of them present only once. These data were also filed under a second study, of T cells in Graves' hyperthyroidism and ophthalmopathy.

This specimen consisted of peripheral blood mononuclear cells (PBMCs), obtained at new diagnosis, from a patient treated with antithyroid drugs. The receptor source for this set is a woman aged 25 to 39 with Graves disease. Each CDR3 is given with its conserved first and last residue. The D gene is left open where the match is weak. Where a row states a size, it is once, few, many or the class of an expanded clone; other rows omit it.

j_gene: TRBJ1-2; d_gene: TRBD1; abundance: -; v_gene: TRBV10-3; CDR3nt: TGTGCCATCTTGGGACAGGGTAACGGTGGCTACACCTTC; CDR3aa: CAILGQGNGGYTF
j_gene: TRBJ1-1; d_gene: TRBD1; abundance: many; v_gene: TRBV2; CDR3nt: TGTGCCAGCAGCTCAACTGGGACAGGGGGCACTGAAGCTTTCTTT; CDR3aa: CASSSTGTGGTEAFF
j_gene: TRBJ2-2; d_gene: TRBD1; abundance: many; v_gene: TRBV14; CDR3nt: TGTGCCAGCAGCCAAGACCGGGACAGGGATGCTATGGTTACGGGCGCCGGGGAGCTGTTTTTT; CDR3aa: CASSQDRDRDAMVTGAGELFF
j_gene: TRBJ1-1; d_gene: -; abundance: many; v_gene: TRBV19; CDR3nt: TGTGCCAGTCCTACAGGGTCATGGACTGAAGCTTTCTTT; CDR3aa: CASPTGSWTEAFF
j_gene: TRBJ1-5; d_gene: -; abundance: -; v_gene: TRBV7-8; CDR3nt: TGTGCCAGCAGCTTTGGCAGGAACAATCAGCCCCAGCATTTT; CDR3aa: CASSFGRNNQPQHF
j_gene: TRBJ1-2; d_gene: TRBD1; abundance: many; v_gene: TRBV30; CDR3nt: TGTGCCTGGAGTGTAACAGGGGGCTATGGCTACACCTTC; CDR3aa: CAWSVTGGYGYTF
j_gene: TRBJ2-1; d_gene: TRBD2; abundance: -; v_gene: TRBV20-1; CDR3nt: TGCAGTGCTAGAGCCCTAGCGGGAGTATCCTACAATGAGCAGTTCTTC; CDR3aa: CSARALAGVSYNEQFF
j_gene: TRBJ2-2; d_gene: -; abundance: few; v_gene: TRBV7-9; CDR3nt: TGTGCCAGCAGCGCGGGGCGGGGCCGGTCGGCCGGGGAGCTGTTTTTT; CDR3aa: CASSAGRGRSAGELFF
j_gene: TRBJ2-1; d_gene: TRBD2; abundance: many; v_gene: TRBV10-1; CDR3nt: TGCGCCAGCAGTGCCGGGACTAGCTATCGCAATGAGCAGTTCTTC; CDR3aa: CASSAGTSYRNEQFF
j_gene: TRBJ2-6; d_gene: -; abundance: many; v_gene: TRBV30; CDR3nt: TGTGCCCTACTCAAAGGTTTGGGGAGCTCTGGGGCCAACGTCCTGACTTTC; CDR3aa: CALLKGLGSSGANVLTF
j_gene: TRBJ2-7; d_gene: TRBD2; abundance: many; v_gene: TRBV29-1; CDR3nt: TGCAGCGTTGAGGGTCTAGCGGGAGGGCCGGACTACGAGCAGTACTTC; CDR3aa: CSVEGLAGGPDYEQYF
j_gene: TRBJ1-5; d_gene: -; abundance: -; v_gene: TRBV3-1; CDR3nt: TGTGCCAGCAGCCAACTCAATCAGCCCCAGCATTTT; CDR3aa: CASSQLNQPQHF